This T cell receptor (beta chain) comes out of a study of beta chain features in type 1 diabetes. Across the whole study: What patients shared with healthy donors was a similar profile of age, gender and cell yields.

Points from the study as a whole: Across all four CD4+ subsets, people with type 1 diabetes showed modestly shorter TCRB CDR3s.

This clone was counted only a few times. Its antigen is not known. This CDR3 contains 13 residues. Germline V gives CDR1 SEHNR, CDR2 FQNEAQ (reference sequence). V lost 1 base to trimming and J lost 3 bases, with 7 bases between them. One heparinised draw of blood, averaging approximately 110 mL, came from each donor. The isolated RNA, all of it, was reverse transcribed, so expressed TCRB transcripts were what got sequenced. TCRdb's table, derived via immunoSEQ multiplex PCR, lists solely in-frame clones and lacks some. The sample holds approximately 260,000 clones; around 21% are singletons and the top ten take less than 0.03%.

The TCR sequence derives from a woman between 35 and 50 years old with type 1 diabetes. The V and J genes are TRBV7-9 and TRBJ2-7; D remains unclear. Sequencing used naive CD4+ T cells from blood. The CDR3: CASSLDSIYEQYF. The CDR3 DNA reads TGTGCCAGCAGCTTAGATTCTATCTACGAGCAGTACTTC.